The 24 T cell receptor beta chains below all came from one sample that was sequenced in a study of PD-1 blockade in mismatch repair-deficient tumors. Libraries were prepared by immunoSEQ multiplex PCR; TCRdb keeps only in-frame clonotypes and omits some of them. The sample shows just under 65,000 clones, around 88% of them seen only once. This specimen was peripheral blood, taken 52 weeks after starting pembrolizumab. These receptors were taken from an adult with mismatch repair-deficient cancer.

The chain employs TRBV7-2 and TRBJ1-1, with unresolved D. V lost 3 bases and J 7 bases, leaving 9 bases between the germline ends. The CDR3 is 12 amino acids. The V gene's germline CDR1 is SGHTA and CDR2 FQGNSA. CDR3 sequence: CASSFSRLEAFF. The CDR3 region has the DNA TGTGCCAGCAGCTTTTCTCGACTTGAAGCTTTCTTT.

The rearrangement uses TRBV29-1 and TRBJ2-5; D may be TRBD2 (5 bases). The CDR3 totals 13 residues. The V gene lost 4 bases and the J gene lost 3 bases, with 12 bases spanning the gap. Germline lookup yields CDR1 SQVTM and CDR2 ANQGSEA. CDR3 amino acids: CSVGPDGKETQYF. As DNA, the CDR3 is TGCAGCGTTGGCCCGGACGGGAAAGAGACCCAGTACTTC.

The rearrangement uses TRBV5-6 and TRBJ1-2; unclear D gene. The V and J ends lost 7 bases and 1 base respectively, with 8 bases between them. This CDR3 has 12 residues. The germline V gene encodes CDR1 SGHDT and CDR2 YYEEEE. The CDR3 coding sequence is TGTGCCAGCCACCAGAGTAACTATGGCTACACCTTC. Translated: CASHQSNYGYTF.

The V call is TRBV5-4, the J call TRBJ2-3; 8 bases are a match to TRBD2. V shed 4 bases, J shed 7 bases, and the junction held 14 bases outside the gene matches. Germline CDR1 is SGHNT and CDR2 is YYREEE (reference sequence). The CDR3 covers 16 residues. The CDR3 spells CASSPARGGGPYTQYF. The CDR3 DNA follows: TGTGCCAGCAGCCCTGCACGGGGGGGCGGACCTTATACGCAGTATTTT.

The chain joins TRBV27 to TRBJ1-1, with TRBD1 identical over 7 bases. The trim removed 6 bases at V and 6 bases at J, leaving 10 bases unmatched. The CDR3 totals 14 residues. Germline assignment: CDR1 MNHEY and CDR2 SMNVEV (reference sequence). The CDR3 protein is CASSTGETIPEAFF. The CDR3 coding sequence is TGTGCCAGCAGCACAGGGGAAACAATACCTGAAGCTTTCTTT.

V gene TRBV6-6 combines with J gene TRBJ2-4; a weak D match, TRBD1 (5 bases). Trimming cost V 10 bases and J 2 bases, with 9 bases left between them. Per the germline V gene, CDR1 is MNHNY and CDR2 is SVGAGI (reference sequence). This CDR3 is 12 amino acids long. The CDR3 sequence: CAIQGTKNIQYF. The CDR3, as DNA: TGTGCCATTCAGGGTACCAAAAACATTCAGTACTTC.

The V gene is TRBV29-1, the J gene TRBJ2-7; the D gene is possibly TRBD1 (6 bases). The CDR3 runs 12 residues. Germline CDR1 is SQVTM and CDR2 is ANQGSEA. Trimming removed 7 bases from V and 2 bases from J, with 12 bases in between. CDR3 nucleotide sequence: TGCAGCGCCTGGACAGCCGCCTACGAGCAGTACTTC. It specifies CSAWTAAYEQYF.

The genes are TRBV7-9 and TRBJ2-1, with D unresolved. Trimming took off 1 base at V and 6 bases at J, with 13 bases between the two ends. The germline V gene encodes CDR1 SEHNR and CDR2 FQNEAQ (reference sequence). The CDR3 runs 15 residues. The CDR3 reads CASSLVRIESNEQFF. The CDR3 DNA follows: TGTGCCAGCAGCTTAGTCCGGATTGAAAGCAATGAGCAGTTCTTC.

This rearrangement joins TRBV6-5 to TRBJ2-7, with unresolved D. The CDR3 totals 13 residues. Germline V gene lookup returns CDR1 MNHEY and CDR2 SVGAGI. V shed 0 bases and J shed 1 base, with 4 bases lying between them. The DNA for the CDR3 is TGTGCCAGCAGTTACTCCGATTCCTACGAGCAGTACTTC. It yields the protein CASSYSDSYEQYF.

This clone has more than one count but fewer than ten. J is TRBJ1-4 and V is TRBV10-3; TRBD1 matches at 7 bases. This CDR3 contains 13 residues. Germline lookup yields CDR1 ENHRY and CDR2 SYGVKD. Trimming removed 2 bases from V and 16 bases from J; junction bases left unmatched: 10. CDR3 region: CAISETTEGQPFF. In nucleotides, the CDR3 is TGTGCCATCAGTGAGACCACGGAGGGACAGCCGTTTTTT.

The V gene is TRBV4-1, the J gene TRBJ2-5, with D possibly being TRBD1 (6 bases). CDR3 size: 15 residues. Germline CDR1 MGHRA, CDR2 YSYEKL. V was pared by 4 bases and J by 2 bases, with 14 bases between. CDR3 protein: CASSLDLGQQETQYF. CDR3 sequence (DNA): TGCGCCAGCAGCCTCGACTTAGGACAGCAAGAGACCCAGTACTTC.

This clone has a single count. V gene TRBV7-6 combines with J gene TRBJ2-7; weak D call: TRBD1 (5 bases). Germline lookup yields CDR1 SGHVS and CDR2 FNYEAQ. V shed 5 bases and J shed 0 bases, with 20 bases lying between them. The CDR3 consists of 17 residues. CDR3 bases: TGTGCCAGCAGCCCCTACAGGTCCAGCTCTAGCTCCTACGAGCAGTACTTC. This translates into CASSPYRSSSSSYEQYF.

This chain links TRBV19 with TRBJ2-7; the D is unclear. Trimming pared 2 bases from V and 0 bases from J, leaving 8 bases between. The CDR3 has 14 amino acids. CDR1 LNHDA and CDR2 SQIVND come from the germline V gene (reference sequence). CDR3 residues: CASSIRLSSYEQYF. The CDR3 nucleotides are TGTGCCAGTAGTATACGGCTGAGCTCCTACGAGCAGTACTTC.

The rearrangement joins TRBV4-3 to TRBJ2-2, with a tentative D call TRBD1 (6 bases). CDR1 and CDR2 from the germline V gene are LGHNA and YSLEER. The CDR3 totals 17 residues. V was cut by 6 bases and J by 0 bases, with 17 bases left in between. CDR3 amino acids: CASRKQGLPPNTGELFF. The CDR3 nucleotides read TGCGCCAGCAGAAAACAGGGTTTACCTCCGAACACCGGGGAGCTGTTTTTT.

To note about this clone: In the same sample, other DNA sequences code for this CDR3. The rearrangement joins TRBV18 to TRBJ2-3; 8 bases line up with TRBD2. The germline gives CDR1 KGHSH, CDR2 LQKENI. CDR3 length: 15 amino acids. Trimming at V came to 2 bases and at J to 0 bases, leaving 1 base not matched to a gene. The CDR3 DNA is TGTGCCAGCTCACCATTAGCGGGAAGCACAGATACGCAGTATTTT. This sequence encodes CASSPLAGSTDTQYF.

The rearrangement joins TRBV4-2 to TRBJ2-7; 10 bases align to TRBD1. The germline V gene encodes CDR1 LGHNA and CDR2 YNFKEQ. J gave up 4 bases and V 5 bases, and 5 bases lay outside the gene matches. The CDR3 extends over 14 amino acids. The CDR3 is CASSLDRGEYEQYF. The DNA of the CDR3 is TGTGCCAGCAGCTTGGACAGGGGGGAATACGAGCAGTACTTC.

J is TRBJ1-1 and V is TRBV6-6; D gene unclear. CDR3 size: 14 residues. Trimming took off 6 bases at V and 6 bases at J, with 17 bases between the two ends. CDR1 is MNHNY, CDR2 SVGAGI, per germline (reference sequence). For the CDR3, the DNA is TGTGCCAGCAGAGAGCATCCAGGTTTCTCTGAAGCTTTCTTT. Its translation: CASREHPGFSEAFF.

This clone has only one observation. This chain links TRBV27 with TRBJ2-5; 12 nucleotides agree with TRBD2. The closer fit of TRBJ2-7 to the DNA end suggests the J call may be wrong. Germline lookup yields CDR1 MNHEY and CDR2 SMNVEV (reference sequence). The length of the CDR3 is 15 residues. CDR3 region: CASSYGGLAGYEQYF. The CDR3 bases are TGTGCCAGCAGTTATGGGGGACTAGCGGGTTACGAGCAGTACTTC.

The V call is TRBV5-1, the J call TRBJ1-3, with D uncertain. Trimming stripped 0 bases from V and 8 bases from J, with 9 bases between. Germline CDR1 is SGHRS and CDR2 is YFSETQ. The CDR3 has 13 residues. CDR3 sequence (DNA): TGCGCCAGCAGCTTGGAAGGTGGGGACACCATATATTTT. Encoded protein: CASSLEGGDTIYF.

The chain couples TRBV21-1 to TRBJ1-1; TRBD1 is the table's D call and was not checked against the DNA. TRBV21-1 is flagged as a pseudogene. The CDR3 consists of 14 residues. The CDR3: CASSKEKGATEAFF. CDR3 nucleotides: TGTGCCAGCAGCAAAGAAAAGGGGGCGACTGAAGCTTTCTTT.

V and J are TRBV20-1 and TRBJ2-7; D is undetermined. The germline V gene encodes CDR1 DFQATT and CDR2 SNEGSKA (reference sequence). With 1 base removed from V and 2 bases from J, the gap between germline ends came to 3 bases. This CDR3 comprises 11 residues. This CDR3 is CSARAAYEQYF. The DNA of the CDR3 is TGCAGTGCTAGAGCCGCCTACGAGCAGTACTTC.

The V gene is TRBV27, the J gene TRBJ2-5; D is ambiguous. From germline, CDR1 is MNHEY and CDR2 SMNVEV (reference sequence). This CDR3 comprises 15 residues. Between the trimmed V and J ends, which lost 0 bases and 2 bases, there was a span of 10 bases. The CDR3, as DNA: TGTGCCAGCAGTTTATCCCGGACCCATCAAGAGACCCAGTACTTC. The encoded protein is CASSLSRTHQETQYF.

This clone was seen repeatedly, ten times or more. This rearrangement joins TRBV11-2 to TRBJ2-1; the D is unclear. CDR3 length equals 14 residues. The V gene's germline CDR1 is SGHAT and CDR2 FQNNGV. Trimming cost V 3 bases and J 1 base, with 7 bases left between them. Here the CDR3 reads CASSFVGSYNEQFF. CDR3 nucleotide sequence: TGTGCCAGCAGCTTCGTCGGGTCCTACAATGAGCAGTTCTTC.

The chain is built from TRBV4-1 and TRBJ2-7, with D possibly called TRBD1 or TRBD2 (5 bases each). The V gene's germline CDR1 is MGHRA and CDR2 YSYEKL. This CDR3 is built from 12 residues. Trimming took off 3 bases at V and 7 bases at J, with 10 bases between the two ends. The CDR3 sequence is CASSHVEGEQYF. The CDR3 region has the DNA TGCGCCAGCAGCCACGTCGAGGGGGAGCAGTACTTC.